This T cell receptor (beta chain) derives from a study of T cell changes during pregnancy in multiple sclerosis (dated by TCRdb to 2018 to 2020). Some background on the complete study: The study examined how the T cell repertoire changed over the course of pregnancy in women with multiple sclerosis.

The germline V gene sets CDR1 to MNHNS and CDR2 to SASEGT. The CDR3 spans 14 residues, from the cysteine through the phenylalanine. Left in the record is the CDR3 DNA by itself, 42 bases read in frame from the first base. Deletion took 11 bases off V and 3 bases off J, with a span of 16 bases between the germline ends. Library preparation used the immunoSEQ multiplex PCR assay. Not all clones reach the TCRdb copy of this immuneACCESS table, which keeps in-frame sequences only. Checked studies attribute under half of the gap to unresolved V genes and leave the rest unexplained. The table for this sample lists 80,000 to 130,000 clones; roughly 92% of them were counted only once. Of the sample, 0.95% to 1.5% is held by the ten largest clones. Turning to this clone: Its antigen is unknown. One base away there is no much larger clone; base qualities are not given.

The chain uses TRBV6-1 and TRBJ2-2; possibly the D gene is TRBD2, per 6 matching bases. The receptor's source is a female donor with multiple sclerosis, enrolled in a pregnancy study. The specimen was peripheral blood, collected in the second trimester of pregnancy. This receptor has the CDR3 CAARSREDTGELFF. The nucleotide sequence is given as TGTGCCGCTCGCTCCAGGGAGGACACCGGGGAGCTGTTTTTT.